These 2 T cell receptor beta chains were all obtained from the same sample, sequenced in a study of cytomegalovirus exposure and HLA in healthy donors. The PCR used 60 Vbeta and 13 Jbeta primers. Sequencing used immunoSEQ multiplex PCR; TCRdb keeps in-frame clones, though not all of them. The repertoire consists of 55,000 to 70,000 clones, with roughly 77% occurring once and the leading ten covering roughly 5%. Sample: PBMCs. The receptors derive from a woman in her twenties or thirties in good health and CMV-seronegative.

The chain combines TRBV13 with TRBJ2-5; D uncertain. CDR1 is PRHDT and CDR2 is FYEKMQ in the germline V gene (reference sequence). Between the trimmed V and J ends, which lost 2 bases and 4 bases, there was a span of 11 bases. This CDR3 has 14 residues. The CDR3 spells CASSLRYARETQYF. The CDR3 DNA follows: TGTGCCAGCAGCTTACGGTACGCGCGAGAGACCCAGTACTTC.

The CDR3 region has the DNA TGTGCCAGCACACCACCAGCGGGAGCGGCGCAGTTCTTC. Its protein is CASTPPAGAAQFF. The V gene is TRBV6-5, the J gene TRBJ2-1; the match to TRBD2 covers 8 bases. The CDR3 loop spans 13 amino acids. Germline CDR1 is MNHEY and CDR2 is SVGAGI. With V trimmed by 7 bases and J by 12 bases, 11 bases remained unmatched.